This T cell receptor beta chain is drawn from a study of CD8 T cells in ankylosing spondylitis. Trimming took off 4 bases at V and 4 bases at J, with 16 bases between the two ends. This CDR3 contains 15 residues. Germline V gene lookup returns CDR1 ENHRY and CDR2 SYGVKD. Many counts were recorded for this clonotype. Researchers built TCR beta libraries using quantitative 5'-RACE with molecular barcodes. MiXCR, run by TCRdb on the 5' RACE reads, gives a single entry per CDR3 protein. The sample yields approximately 250,000 distinct CDR3 sequences, over 9.5% seen once. The specimen was blood, either unsorted or a sorted T cell fraction (not recorded which). V and J are TRBV10-3 and TRBJ1-1; D possibly corresponds to TRBD1 (6 bases). The clonotype comes from a male donor with ankylosing spondylitis or in good health (not recorded which). CDR3 sequence: CAISGLGALITEAFF. The CDR3, as DNA: TGTGCCATCAGTGGACTGGGGGCGCTGATCACTGAAGCTTTCTTT.